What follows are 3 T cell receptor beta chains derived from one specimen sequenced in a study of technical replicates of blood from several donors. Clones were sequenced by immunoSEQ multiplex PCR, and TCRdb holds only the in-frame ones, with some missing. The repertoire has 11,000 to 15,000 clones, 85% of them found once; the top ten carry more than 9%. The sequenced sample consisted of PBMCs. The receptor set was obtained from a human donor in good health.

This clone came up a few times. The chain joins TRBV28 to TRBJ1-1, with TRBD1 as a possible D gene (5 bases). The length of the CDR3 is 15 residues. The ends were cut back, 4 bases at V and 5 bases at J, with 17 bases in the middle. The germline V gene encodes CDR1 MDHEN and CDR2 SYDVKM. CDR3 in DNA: TGTGCCAGCAGTTCCCCAGCGGGGGGTTGGACTGAAGCTTTCTTT. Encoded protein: CASSSPAGGWTEAFF.

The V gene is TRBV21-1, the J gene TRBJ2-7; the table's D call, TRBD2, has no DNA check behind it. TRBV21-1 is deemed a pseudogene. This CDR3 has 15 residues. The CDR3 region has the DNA TGTGCCAGCATGGGGACTAGCGGGCCGTTTGGCGAGCAGTACTTC. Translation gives CASMGTSGPFGEQYF.

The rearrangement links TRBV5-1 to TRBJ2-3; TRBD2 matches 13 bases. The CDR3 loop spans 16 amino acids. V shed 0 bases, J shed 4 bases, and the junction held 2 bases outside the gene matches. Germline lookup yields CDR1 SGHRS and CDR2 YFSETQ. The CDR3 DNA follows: TGCGCCAGCAGCTTGGGACTAGCGGGAGGCGCAGATACGCAGTATTTT. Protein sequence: CASSLGLAGGADTQYF.